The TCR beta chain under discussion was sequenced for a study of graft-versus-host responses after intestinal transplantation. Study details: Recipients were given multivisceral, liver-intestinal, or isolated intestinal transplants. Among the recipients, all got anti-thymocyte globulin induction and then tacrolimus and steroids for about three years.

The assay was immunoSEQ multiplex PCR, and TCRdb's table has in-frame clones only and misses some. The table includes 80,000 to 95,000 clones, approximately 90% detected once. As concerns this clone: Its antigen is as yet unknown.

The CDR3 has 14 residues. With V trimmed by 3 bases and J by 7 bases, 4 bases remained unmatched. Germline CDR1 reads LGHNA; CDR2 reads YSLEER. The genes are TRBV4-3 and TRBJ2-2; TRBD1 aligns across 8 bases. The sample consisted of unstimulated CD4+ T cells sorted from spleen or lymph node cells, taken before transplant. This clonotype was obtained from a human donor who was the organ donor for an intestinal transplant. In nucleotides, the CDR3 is TGCGCCAGCAGCCATCGACAGGGGATCGGGGAGCTGTTTTTT. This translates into CASSHRQGIGELFF.